This T cell receptor (beta chain) was sequenced in a study of T cell repertoires in cytomegalovirus infection. Study-wide background: A matching HLA type, together with CMV infection, was signaled by public TCR beta signatures.

Study results and limitations: Of the TCR beta families, the public ones yielded a cumulative frequency that identified carriers of CMV plus the relevant HLA. HLA-C-restricted TCR beta clonotypes specific for CMV led the ex vivo response.

TCRdb called the reads again in MiXCR, with one record for every CDR3 protein. The sample holds about 470,000 distinct CDR3 sequences, about 42% seen once. The sample holds a few counts of this clonotype. Its antigen is not known. From germline, CDR1 is SGHTA and CDR2 FQGNSA. The CDR3 length is 13 residues. V lost 3 bases, J lost 3 bases, and 9 bases lay in between. This chain uses TRBV7-2 with TRBJ2-7; weak D call: TRBD1 (5 bases). The input for sequencing was cultured PBMCs, taken from culture after CMV antigen stimulation. This sequence was found in a human donor in good health (CMV status not recorded). Some clones in this sample may be carry-over from other donors' samples. This chain's CDR3 is CASSFDRLYEQYF. In DNA, the CDR3 is TGTGCCAGCAGCTTCGACAGACTCTACGAGCAGTACTTC.